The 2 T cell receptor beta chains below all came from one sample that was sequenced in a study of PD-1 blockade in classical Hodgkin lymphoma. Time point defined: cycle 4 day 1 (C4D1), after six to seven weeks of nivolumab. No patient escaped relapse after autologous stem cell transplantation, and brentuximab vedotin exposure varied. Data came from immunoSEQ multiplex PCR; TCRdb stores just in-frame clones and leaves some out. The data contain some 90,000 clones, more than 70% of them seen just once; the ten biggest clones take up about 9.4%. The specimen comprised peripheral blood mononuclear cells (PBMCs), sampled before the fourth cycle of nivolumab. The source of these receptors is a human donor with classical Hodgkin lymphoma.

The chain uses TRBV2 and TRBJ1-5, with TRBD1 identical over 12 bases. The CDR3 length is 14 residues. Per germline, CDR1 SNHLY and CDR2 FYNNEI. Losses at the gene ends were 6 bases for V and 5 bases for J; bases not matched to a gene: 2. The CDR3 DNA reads TGTGCCAGCAGCCGGGACAGGGGGCATCAGCCCCAGCATTTT. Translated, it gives CASSRDRGHQPQHF.

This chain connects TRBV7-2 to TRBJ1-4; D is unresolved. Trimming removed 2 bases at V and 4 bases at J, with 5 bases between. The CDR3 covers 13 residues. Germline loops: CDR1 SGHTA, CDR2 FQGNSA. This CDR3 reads CASSLMYNEKLFF. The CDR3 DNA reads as TGTGCCAGCAGCTTAATGTATAATGAAAAACTGTTTTTT.